This T cell receptor beta chain comes out of a study of T cell repertoires in cytomegalovirus infection. About the study: Signatures in public TCR beta sequences pointed to both CMV infection and matching HLA type. Points from the study as a whole: There were carriers of CMV plus the relevant HLA, and cumulative public TCR beta family frequency identified them. The study found HLA-C-restricted CMV-specific TCR beta clonotypes dominating the ex vivo response.

This clonotype was observed many times. Its cognate antigen is unknown. Trimming cost V 2 bases and J 11 bases, with 12 bases left between them. The CDR3 has 12 residues. Germline assignment: CDR1 MDHEN and CDR2 SYDVKM. MiXCR, applied by TCRdb to the reads, yields one record per CDR3 protein. The sample contains about 230,000 distinct CDR3 sequences, 22% of which appear only once. The chain recombines TRBV28 with TRBJ1-1; perhaps TRBD1 as D (5 bases). The receptor was derived from a human donor in good health (CMV status not recorded). Some clones in this sample may be carry-over from other donors' samples. The sequencing sample was made of CD8+ T cells from PBMCs. The CDR3 coding sequence is TGTGCCAGCAGTTTACCAGAGGGGAGGGCTTTCTTT. This translates into CASSLPEGRAFF.